Presented here are 6 T cell receptor beta chains from one specimen sequenced in a study of CD8 T cells in Susac syndrome. Roughly 0.5 to 1 ug RNA was reverse transcribed with random hexamers. From the immunoSEQ multiplex PCR reads, TCRdb called clonotypes with MiXCR, one entry per CDR3 protein. The data hold around 85,000 distinct CDR3 sequences, with more than 85% observed a single time. The source material was CD8+ T cells from PBMCs. The receptors come from a human donor with Susac syndrome.

The rearrangement links TRBV19 to TRBJ2-3; 7 bases fit TRBD2. Trimming at V came to 5 bases and at J to 2 bases, leaving 7 bases not matched to a gene. Germline V gene lookup returns CDR1 LNHDA and CDR2 SQIVND (reference sequence). This CDR3 region has 15 residues. CDR3 DNA sequence: TGTGCCAGTAGTCAGCTAGCGGCTTCCACAGATACGCAGTATTTT. Translating gives CASSQLAASTDTQYF.

This clonotype was detected only once. This sequence joins TRBV29-1 and TRBJ2-1; 13 bases match TRBD2. Per germline, CDR1 SQVTM and CDR2 ANQGSEA. The J segment lost 6 bases and the V segment lost 0 bases, leaving 5 bases of the junction unmatched. The CDR3 is made up of 16 amino acids. CDR3 nucleotide sequence: TGCAGCGTTGAAGAGGGGACTAGCGGGATGGGCAATGAGCAGTTCTTC. Translating gives CSVEEGTSGMGNEQFF.

This chain uses TRBV9 with TRBJ2-3; 7 nucleotides align to TRBD2. CDR1 is SGDLS, CDR2 YYNGEE, per germline. With V trimmed by 3 bases and J by 4 bases, 8 bases remained unmatched. This CDR3 spans 15 amino acids. The CDR3 nucleotides are TGTGCCAGCAGCGATCAGCGGGGAGGGGCAGATACGCAGTATTTT. It encodes CASSDQRGGADTQYF.

The chain couples TRBV20-1 to TRBJ2-1, with D tentatively TRBD2 (6 bases). Germline assignment: CDR1 DFQATT and CDR2 SNEGSKA (reference sequence). This CDR3 region has 13 residues. The CDR3 DNA follows: TGCAGCGGCCTCCCGGGACTGGCGGATGAGCAGTTCTTC. As protein: CSGLPGLADEQFF.

This chain's CDR3 is CASSLNPQGSYNEQFF. The DNA of the CDR3 is TGTGCCAGCAGCTTAAACCCGCAGGGCTCCTACAATGAGCAGTTCTTC. The chain recombines TRBV7-2 with TRBJ2-1, with a tentative D call TRBD1 (5 bases). The CDR3 has 16 amino acids. The V end lost 2 bases, the J end lost 0 bases, and 11 bases lay between the germline ends. From germline, CDR1 is SGHTA and CDR2 FQGNSA.

The chain uses TRBV20-1 and TRBJ2-1; D tentatively reads TRBD1 or TRBD2 (6 bases each). Between the trimmed V and J ends, which lost 2 bases and 5 bases, there was a span of 13 bases. Germline CDR1 is DFQATT and CDR2 is SNEGSKA (reference sequence). The CDR3 contains 14 residues. CDR3 sequence: CSARLGGRDNEQFF. CDR3 DNA sequence: TGCAGTGCTAGACTGGGGGGCCGGGACAATGAGCAGTTCTTC.